This T cell receptor beta chain was obtained from a study of T-cell reconstitution after alpha-beta-depleted transplantation in children. Regarding the study as a whole: Alpha-beta T cells present about two months after transplant were reported to originate from several hundred expanded graft clones.

This clonotype was observed at least ten times. Its specificity is unknown. This CDR3 region has 18 residues. Molecular barcoding with unique molecular identifiers was used for the TCRbeta library. Each CDR3 protein is one row after TCRdb ran MiXCR on the PCR reads. Counted here are some 300,000 distinct CDR3 sequences, around 10% occurring once; the ten biggest clones make up approximately 7.6%. This rearrangement joins TRBV12-1 to TRBJ1-1; TRBD1 is the table's D call, not checked against the DNA. TRBV12-1 represents a pseudogene. Here the sequenced sample was PBMCs, taken before TCRalphabeta/CD19-depleted stem cell transplant. The clonotype comes from a boy in the first two years of life with acute myeloid leukemia, due to receive a stem cell transplant. In nucleotides, the CDR3 is TGTGCCAGCAGCCGCCCGACAGGGGGAGCGGTGAGGAACACTGAAGCTTTCTTT. It yields the protein CASSRPTGGAVRNTEAFF.